The sequence of this T cell receptor beta chain was determined in a study of cytomegalovirus exposure and HLA in healthy donors. Among the 120 subjects of the validation cohort, separate from the approximately 660-subject first cohort, were the donors. The trim removed 5 bases at V and 5 bases at J, leaving 6 bases unmatched. The CDR3 extends over 16 amino acids. Looked up from germline, CDR1 is SNHLY and CDR2 is FYNNEI. This table comes from immunoSEQ multiplex PCR, and its TCRdb copy is limited to in-frame clones, with some not included. The sample comprises approximately 130,000 clones, 70% to 90% of which are singletons, and 1.5% to 2% rests with the top ten.

The chain recombines TRBV2 with TRBJ2-5, with 15 bases matching TRBD2. The TCR was taken from a woman under 30 in good health and CMV-seronegative. The sample was PBMCs. The chain's CDR3 is CASSHPGTSGGETQYF. DNA of the CDR3: TGTGCCAGCAGTCACCCCGGGACTAGCGGGGGGGAGACCCAGTACTTC.